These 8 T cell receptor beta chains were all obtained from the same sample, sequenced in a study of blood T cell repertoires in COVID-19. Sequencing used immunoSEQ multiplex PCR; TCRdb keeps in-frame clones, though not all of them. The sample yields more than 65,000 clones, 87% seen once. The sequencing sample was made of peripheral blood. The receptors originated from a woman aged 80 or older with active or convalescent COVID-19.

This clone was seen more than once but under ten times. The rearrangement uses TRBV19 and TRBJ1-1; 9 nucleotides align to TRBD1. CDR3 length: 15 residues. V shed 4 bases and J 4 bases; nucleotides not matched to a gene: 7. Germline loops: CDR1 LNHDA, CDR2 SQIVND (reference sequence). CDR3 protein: CASSRAGTGSTEAFF. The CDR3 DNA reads TGTGCCAGTAGTAGAGCCGGGACAGGGAGCACTGAAGCTTTCTTT.

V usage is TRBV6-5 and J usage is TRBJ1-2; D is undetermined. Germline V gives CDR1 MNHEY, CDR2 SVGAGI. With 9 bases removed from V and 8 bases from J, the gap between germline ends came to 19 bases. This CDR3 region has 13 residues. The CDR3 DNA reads TGTGCCAGTGGACTGGGCCCTGCGAGAGGCTACACCTTC. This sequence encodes CASGLGPARGYTF.

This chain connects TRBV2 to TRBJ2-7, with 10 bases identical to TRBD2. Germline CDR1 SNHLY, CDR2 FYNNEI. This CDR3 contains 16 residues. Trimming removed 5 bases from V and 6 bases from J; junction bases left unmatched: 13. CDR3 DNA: TGTGCCAGCAGTCGCGGACTAGCGGACGGCGCCTCCGAGCAGTACTTC. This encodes CASSRGLADGASEQYF.

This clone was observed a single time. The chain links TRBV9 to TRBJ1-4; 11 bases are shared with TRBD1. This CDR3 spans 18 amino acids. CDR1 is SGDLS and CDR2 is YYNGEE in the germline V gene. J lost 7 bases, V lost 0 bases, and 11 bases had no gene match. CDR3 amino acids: CASSVGGSDRGLCEKLFF. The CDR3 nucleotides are TGTGCCAGCAGCGTAGGTGGGTCGGACAGGGGGCTTTGTGAAAAACTGTTTTTT.

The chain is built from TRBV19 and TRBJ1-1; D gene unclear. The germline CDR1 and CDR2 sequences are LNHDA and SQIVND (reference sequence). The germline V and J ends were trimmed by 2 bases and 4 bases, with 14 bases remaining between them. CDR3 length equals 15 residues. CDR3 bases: TGTGCCAGTAGTATAAGATCATCAGGAGGCACTGAAGCTTTCTTT. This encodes CASSIRSSGGTEAFF.

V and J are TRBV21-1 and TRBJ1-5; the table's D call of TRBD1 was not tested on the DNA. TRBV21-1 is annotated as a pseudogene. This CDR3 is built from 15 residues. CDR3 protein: CASIGTQPLNQPQHF. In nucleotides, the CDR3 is TGTGCCAGCATTGGGACACAACCTCTCAATCAGCCCCAGCATTTT.

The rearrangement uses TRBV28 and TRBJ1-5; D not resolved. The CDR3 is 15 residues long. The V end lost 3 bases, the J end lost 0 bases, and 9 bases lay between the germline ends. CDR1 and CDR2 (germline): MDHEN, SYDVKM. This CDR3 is CASSLRRDSNQPQHF. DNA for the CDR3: TGTGCCAGCAGTTTGAGGAGGGATAGCAATCAGCCCCAGCATTTT.

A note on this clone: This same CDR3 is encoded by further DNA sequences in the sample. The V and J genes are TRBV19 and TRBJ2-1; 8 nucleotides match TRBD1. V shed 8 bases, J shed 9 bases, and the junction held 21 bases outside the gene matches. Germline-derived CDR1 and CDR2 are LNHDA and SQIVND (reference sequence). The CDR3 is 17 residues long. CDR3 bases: TGTGCCAGTTGTACGGGGGCGGGGAGGACAGGGTGGGGTGAGCAGTTCTTC. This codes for CASCTGAGRTGWGEQFF.